Shown below are 8 T cell receptor beta chains from a single sample sequenced in a study of blood T cells in healthy people across ages. Together with a sample-barcoded 5' primer, a J-beta primer mix was included in a second PCR lasting about 7 to 11 cycles. MiXCR was run by TCRdb on the 5' RACE reads, yielding one entry per CDR3 protein. Here the sample spans about 1.5 million distinct CDR3 sequences, less than 45% being singletons. Sequencing used blood. These receptors all stem from a woman aged 18-29 years in good health.

V and J are TRBV7-2 and TRBJ2-5; no definite D call. Germline CDR1 and CDR2: SGHTA and FQGNSA. V was shortened by 7 bases and J by 4 bases, with 13 bases between the two germline ends. CDR3 length: 13 residues. The CDR3 DNA reads TGTGCCAGCACCCAACGGGTGTCAGAGACCCAGTACTTC. Encoded protein: CASTQRVSETQYF.

This chain joins TRBV24-1 and TRBJ1-2; D gene ambiguous. Germline values: CDR1 KGHDR, CDR2 SFDVKD. V was cut by 4 bases and J by 1 base, with 9 bases left in between. This CDR3 is 14 amino acids long. CDR3 in amino acids: CATSEEAFNYGYTF. Here the CDR3 DNA reads TGTGCCACCAGTGAGGAAGCCTTTAACTATGGCTACACCTTC.

This clonotype has more than one count but fewer than ten. The chain recombines TRBV13 with TRBJ2-6; weak D call: TRBD2 (6 bases). Per germline, CDR1 PRHDT and CDR2 FYEKMQ (reference sequence). V gave up 3 bases and J gave up 9 bases, with 12 bases separating them. CDR3 length equals 14 residues. CDR3 in amino acids: CASSFLWEVNVLTF. The CDR3 coding sequence is TGTGCCAGCAGCTTTCTCTGGGAGGTCAACGTCCTGACTTTC.

Only a few counts were recorded for this clonotype. The V and J genes are TRBV7-9 and TRBJ1-4; D is unclear. The CDR3 covers 16 residues. With 4 bases removed from V and 0 bases from J, the gap between germline ends came to 12 bases. Germline V gene sequence: CDR1 SEHNR, CDR2 FQNEAQ (reference sequence). In nucleotides, the CDR3 is TGTGCCAGCAGCTCCCCAGTCTCCGCAACTAATGAAAAACTGTTTTTT. Its translation: CASSSPVSATNEKLFF.

The rearrangement uses TRBV14 and TRBJ2-6; no clear D gene. The CDR3 loop spans 16 amino acids. Trimming shortened V by 4 bases and J by 0 bases, and 10 bases separated the two germline ends. CDR1 SGHDN and CDR2 FVKESK come from the germline V gene. The CDR3 DNA sequence: TGTGCCAGCAGCCGCCTCTACTACTCTGGGGCCAACGTCCTGACTTTC. Translated, it gives CASSRLYYSGANVLTF.

This chain links TRBV12-3 or TRBV12-4 with TRBJ2-1; 14 nucleotides align to TRBD2. The length of the CDR3 is 15 residues. With V trimmed by 6 bases and J by 7 bases, 5 bases remained unmatched. The CDR3 protein is CASSNRLAGGNEQFF. The CDR3 bases are TGTGCCAGCAGCAACCGACTAGCGGGGGGGAATGAGCAGTTCTTC.

V and J are TRBV18 and TRBJ2-1; 8 bases agree with TRBD1. Per the germline V gene, CDR1 is KGHSH and CDR2 is LQKENI. The CDR3 is 15 residues long. The junction had 6 bases not matched to a gene; V was cut back by 3 bases and J by 5 bases. As DNA, the CDR3 is TGTGCCAGCTCACCGCCGGACAGGGAACACAATGAGCAGTTCTTC. This encodes CASSPPDREHNEQFF.

J is TRBJ2-2 and V is TRBV28; 8 nucleotides match TRBD1. Germline loops: CDR1 MDHEN, CDR2 SYDVKM. Losses at the gene ends were 4 bases for V and 1 base for J; bases not matched to a gene: 8. The CDR3 extends over 17 amino acids. The CDR3 DNA is TGTGCCAGCAGTTGGCCGCAGGGGGCTCGGAACACCGGGGAGCTGTTTTTT. This gives the protein CASSWPQGARNTGELFF.